The 2 T cell receptor beta chains below come from one sample, sequenced in a study of CD8+ T cells in alopecia areata. The treatment is: oral pan-JAK inhibitor, 5-10 mg twice daily. The authors extracted RNA and reverse transcribed it into cDNA as the sequencing template. This table comes from immunoSEQ multiplex PCR, and its TCRdb copy is limited to in-frame clones, with some not included. Among hundreds of thousands of clones listed, roughly 60% were seen once. The input for sequencing was CD4+ T cells sorted from blood, taken at approximately week 52, from a patient treated with tofacitinib. These receptors were collected from a human donor with alopecia areata.

This clone was seen a handful of times. The chain has TRBV19 and TRBJ2-2, with D possibly matching TRBD1 (5 bases). Trimming took off 3 bases at V and 7 bases at J, with 9 bases between the two ends. The germline V gene encodes CDR1 LNHDA and CDR2 SQIVND (reference sequence). The CDR3 is 13 amino acids. The chain's CDR3 is CASSMDTIGELFF. For the CDR3, the DNA is TGTGCCAGTAGTATGGACACTATCGGGGAGCTGTTTTTT.

The V and J genes are TRBV9 and TRBJ2-3; D remains ambiguous. V lost 0 bases to trimming and J lost 7 bases, with 9 bases between them. Germline assignment: CDR1 SGDLS and CDR2 YYNGEE. The CDR3 length is 13 residues. The CDR3 DNA follows: TGTGCCAGCAGCGTAGAGGTCCGAAATACGCAGTATTTT. Translation gives CASSVEVRNTQYF. The full variable domain, rest sourced from reference TRBV9 and TRBJ2-3, is DSGVTQTPKHLITATGQRVTLRCSPRSGDLSVYWYQQSLDQGLQFLIQYYNGEERAKGNILERFSAQQFPDLHSELNLSSLELGDSALYFCASSVEVRNTQYFGPGTRLTVL.